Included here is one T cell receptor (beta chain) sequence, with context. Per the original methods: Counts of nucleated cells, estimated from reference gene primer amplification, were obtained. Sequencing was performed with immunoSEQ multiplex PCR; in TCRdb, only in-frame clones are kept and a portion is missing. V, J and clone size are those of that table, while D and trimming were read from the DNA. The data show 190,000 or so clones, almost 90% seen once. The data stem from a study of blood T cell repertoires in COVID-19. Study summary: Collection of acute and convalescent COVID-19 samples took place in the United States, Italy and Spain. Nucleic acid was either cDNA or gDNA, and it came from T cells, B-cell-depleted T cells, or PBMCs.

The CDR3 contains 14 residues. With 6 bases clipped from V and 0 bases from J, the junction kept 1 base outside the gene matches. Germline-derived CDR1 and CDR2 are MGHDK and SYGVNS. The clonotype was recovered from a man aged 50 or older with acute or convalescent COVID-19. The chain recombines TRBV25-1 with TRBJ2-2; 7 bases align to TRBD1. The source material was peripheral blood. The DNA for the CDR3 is TGTGCCAGCAGAGGGGGCCCGAACACCGGGGAGCTGTTTTTT. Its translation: CASRGGPNTGELFF.